This note documents a single TCR beta chain sequence. The data are from a study of blood T cell repertoires in COVID-19. Overall study: PBMCs, B-cell-depleted T cells, or T cells were the source of the cDNA or gDNA that made up the material.

The CDR3 length is 15 residues. The V and J ends lost 6 bases and 2 bases, in that order; junction bases with no gene match: 5. In germline, CDR1 is SNHLY, CDR2 FYNNEI. TCRdb's table, derived via immunoSEQ multiplex PCR, lists solely in-frame clones and lacks some. The sample lists about 27,000 clones; roughly 90% were seen once. The sequenced sample consisted of peripheral blood. The sequence derives from a human donor in a cohort sampled during active COVID-19. The V call is TRBV2, the J call TRBJ2-1; 9 bases fit TRBD1. The CDR3 region is CASSEQGAAYNEQFF. CDR3 nucleotides: TGTGCCAGCAGCGAACAGGGGGCGGCCTACAATGAGCAGTTCTTC.